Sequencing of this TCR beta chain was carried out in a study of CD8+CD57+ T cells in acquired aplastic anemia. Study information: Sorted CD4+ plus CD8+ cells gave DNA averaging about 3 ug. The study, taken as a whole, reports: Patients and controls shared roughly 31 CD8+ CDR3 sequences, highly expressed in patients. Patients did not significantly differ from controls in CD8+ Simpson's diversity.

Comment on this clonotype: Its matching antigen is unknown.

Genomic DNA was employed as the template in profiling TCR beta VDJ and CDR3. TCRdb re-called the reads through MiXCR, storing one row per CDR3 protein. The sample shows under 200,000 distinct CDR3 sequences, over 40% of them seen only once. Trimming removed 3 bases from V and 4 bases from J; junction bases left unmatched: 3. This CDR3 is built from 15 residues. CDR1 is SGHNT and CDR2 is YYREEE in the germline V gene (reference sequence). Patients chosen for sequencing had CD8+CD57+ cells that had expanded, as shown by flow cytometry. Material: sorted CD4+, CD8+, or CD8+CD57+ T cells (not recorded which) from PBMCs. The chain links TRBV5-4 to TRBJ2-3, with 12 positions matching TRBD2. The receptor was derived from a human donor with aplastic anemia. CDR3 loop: CASSSLAGGPDTQYF. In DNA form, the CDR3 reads TGTGCCAGCAGCTCCCTAGCGGGAGGGCCAGATACGCAGTATTTT.